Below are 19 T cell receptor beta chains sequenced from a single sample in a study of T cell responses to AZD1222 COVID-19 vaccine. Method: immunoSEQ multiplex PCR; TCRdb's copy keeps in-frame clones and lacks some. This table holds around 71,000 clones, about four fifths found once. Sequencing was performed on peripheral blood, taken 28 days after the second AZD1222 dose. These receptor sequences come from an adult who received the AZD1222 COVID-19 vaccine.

CDR3 sequence reads: CASSFGVFGNSPLHF. The CDR3, as DNA: TGTGCCAGTTCGTTCGGTGTATTTGGTAATTCACCCCTCCACTTT. This sequence joins TRBV30 and TRBJ1-6; D remains unclear. Trimming cost V 8 bases and J 6 bases, with 20 bases left between them. This CDR3 contains 15 residues. Germline lookup yields CDR1 GTSNPN and CDR2 SVGIG (reference sequence). Supplemented by reference TRBV30 and TRBJ1-6, the full variable domain reads SQTIHQWPATLVQPVGSPLSLECTVEGTSNPNLYWYRQAAGRGLQLLFYSVGIGQISSEVPQNLSASRPQDRQFILSSKKLLLSDSGFYLCASSFGVFGNSPLHFGNGTRLTVT.

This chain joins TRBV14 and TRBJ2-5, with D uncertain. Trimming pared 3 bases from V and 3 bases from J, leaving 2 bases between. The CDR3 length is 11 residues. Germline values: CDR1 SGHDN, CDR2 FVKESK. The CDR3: CASSQEETQYF. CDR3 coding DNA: TGTGCCAGCAGCCAGGAAGAGACCCAGTACTTC. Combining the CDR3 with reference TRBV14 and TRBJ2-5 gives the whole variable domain EAGVTQFPSHSVIEKGQTVTLRCDPISGHDNLYWYRRVMGKEIKFLLHFVKESKQDESGMPNNRFLAERTGGTYSTLKVQPAELEDSGVYFCASSQEETQYFGPGTRLLVL.

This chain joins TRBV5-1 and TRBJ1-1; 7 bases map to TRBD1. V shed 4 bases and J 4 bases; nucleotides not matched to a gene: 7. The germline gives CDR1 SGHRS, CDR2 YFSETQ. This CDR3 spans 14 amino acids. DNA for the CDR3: TGCGCCAGCAGCGCATCGACAGGGATCACTGAAGCTTTCTTT. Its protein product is CASSASTGITEAFF.

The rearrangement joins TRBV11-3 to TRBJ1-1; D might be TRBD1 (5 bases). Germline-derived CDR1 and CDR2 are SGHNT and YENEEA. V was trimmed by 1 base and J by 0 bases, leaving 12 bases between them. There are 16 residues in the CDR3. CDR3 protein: CASSLGRGGMNTEAFF. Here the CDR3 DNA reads TGTGCCAGCAGCTTAGGGAGGGGCGGAATGAACACTGAAGCTTTCTTT.

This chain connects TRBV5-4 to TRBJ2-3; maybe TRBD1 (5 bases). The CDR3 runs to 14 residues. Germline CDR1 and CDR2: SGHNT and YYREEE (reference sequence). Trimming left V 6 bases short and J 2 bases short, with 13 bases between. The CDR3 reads CASKTGRDTDTQYF. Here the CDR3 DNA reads TGTGCCAGCAAAACGGGCAGGGACACAGATACGCAGTATTTT. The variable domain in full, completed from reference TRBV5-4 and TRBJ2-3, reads ETGVTQSPTHLIKTRGQQVTLRCSSQSGHNTVSWYQQALGQGPQFIFQYYREEENGRGNFPPRFSGLQFPNYSSELNVNALELDDSALYLCASKTGRDTDTQYFGPGTRLTVL.

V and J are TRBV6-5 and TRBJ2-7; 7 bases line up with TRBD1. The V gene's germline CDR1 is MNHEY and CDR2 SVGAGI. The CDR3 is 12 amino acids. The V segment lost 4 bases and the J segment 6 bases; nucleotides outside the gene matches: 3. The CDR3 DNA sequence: TGTGCCAGCAGTTTAACAGGGGCCGAGCAGTACTTC. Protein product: CASSLTGAEQYF.

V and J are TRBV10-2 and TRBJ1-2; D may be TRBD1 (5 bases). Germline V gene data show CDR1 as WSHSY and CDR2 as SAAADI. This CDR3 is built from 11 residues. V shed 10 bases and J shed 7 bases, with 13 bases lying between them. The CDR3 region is CATEGAGGYTF. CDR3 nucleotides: TGCGCCACCGAAGGGGCGGGTGGCTACACCTTC.

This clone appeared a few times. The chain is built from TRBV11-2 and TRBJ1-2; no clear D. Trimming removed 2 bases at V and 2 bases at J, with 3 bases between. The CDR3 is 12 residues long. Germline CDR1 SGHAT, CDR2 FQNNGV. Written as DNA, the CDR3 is TGTGCCAGCAGCTTATCCAACTATGGCTACACCTTC. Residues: CASSLSNYGYTF.

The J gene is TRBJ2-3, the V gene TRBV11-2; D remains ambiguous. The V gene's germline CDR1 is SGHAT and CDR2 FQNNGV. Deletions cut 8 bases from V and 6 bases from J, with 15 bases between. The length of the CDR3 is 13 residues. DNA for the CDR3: TGTGCCAGCTGTCTGCCTGGTACGGATACGCAGTATTTT. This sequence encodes CASCLPGTDTQYF.

The CDR3 DNA sequence: TGTGCCAGCAGTGAAGCGTGGCAGCGGGGGGCCAGAGATACGCAGTATTTT. Translated: CASSEAWQRGARDTQYF. The rearrangement uses TRBV2 and TRBJ2-3, with 9 bases fitting TRBD2. Trimming took 0 bases from V and 5 from J; bases not matched to a gene: 9. The CDR3 length is 17 residues. Germline values: CDR1 SNHLY, CDR2 FYNNEI.

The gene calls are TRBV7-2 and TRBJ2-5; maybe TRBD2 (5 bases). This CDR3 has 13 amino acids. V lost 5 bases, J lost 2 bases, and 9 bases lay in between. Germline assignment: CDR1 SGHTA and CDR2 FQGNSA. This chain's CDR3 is CASSPRAQETQYF. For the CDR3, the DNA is TGTGCCAGCAGCCCGCGGGCGCAAGAGACCCAGTACTTC.

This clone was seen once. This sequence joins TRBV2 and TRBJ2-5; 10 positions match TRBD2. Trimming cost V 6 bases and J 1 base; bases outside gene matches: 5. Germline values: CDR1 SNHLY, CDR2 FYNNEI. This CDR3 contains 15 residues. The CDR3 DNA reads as TGTGCCAGCAGGGAGTCTAGCGGGGGCCAAGAGACCCAGTACTTC. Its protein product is CASRESSGGQETQYF. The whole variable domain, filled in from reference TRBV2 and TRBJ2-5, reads EPEVTQTPSHQVTQMGQEVILRCVPISNHLYFYWYRQILGQKVEFLVSFYNNEISEKSEIFDDQFSVERPDGSNFTLKIRSTKLEDSAMYFCASRESSGGQETQYFGPGTRLLVL.

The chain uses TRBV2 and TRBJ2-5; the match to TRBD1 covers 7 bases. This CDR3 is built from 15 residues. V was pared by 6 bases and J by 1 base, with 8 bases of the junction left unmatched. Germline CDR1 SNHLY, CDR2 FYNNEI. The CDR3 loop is CASRRGDRVQETQYF. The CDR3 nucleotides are TGTGCCAGCAGACGGGGCGACAGGGTCCAAGAGACCCAGTACTTC.

This CDR3 is CASSQDFQGVNQPQHF. The DNA of the CDR3 is TGCGCCAGCAGCCAAGATTTTCAGGGGGTCAATCAGCCCCAGCATTTT. V gene TRBV4-1 combines with J gene TRBJ1-5; 7 bases line up with TRBD1. V was clipped by 0 bases and J by 3 bases; unmatched bases: 5. Germline V gives CDR1 MGHRA, CDR2 YSYEKL. This CDR3 contains 16 residues.

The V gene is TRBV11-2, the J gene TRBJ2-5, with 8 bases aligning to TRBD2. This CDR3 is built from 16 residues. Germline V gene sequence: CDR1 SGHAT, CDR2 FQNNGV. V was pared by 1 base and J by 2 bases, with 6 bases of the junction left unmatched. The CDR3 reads CASSLAGGAGQETQYF. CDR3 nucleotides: TGTGCCAGCAGCTTAGCGGGGGGGGCGGGACAAGAGACCCAGTACTTC.

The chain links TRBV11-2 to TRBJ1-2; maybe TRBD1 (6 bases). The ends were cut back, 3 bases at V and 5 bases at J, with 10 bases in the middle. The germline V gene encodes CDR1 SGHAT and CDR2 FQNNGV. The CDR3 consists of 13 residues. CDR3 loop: CASSFYRAYGYTF. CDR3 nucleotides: TGTGCCAGCAGCTTTTACAGGGCTTATGGCTACACCTTC.

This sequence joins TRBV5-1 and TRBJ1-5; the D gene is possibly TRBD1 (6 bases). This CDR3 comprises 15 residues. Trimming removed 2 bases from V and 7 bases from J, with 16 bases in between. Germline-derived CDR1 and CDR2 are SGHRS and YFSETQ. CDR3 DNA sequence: TGCGCCAGCAGCTTCTCTGCGGGGGGGGGCCAGCCCCAGCATTTT. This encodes CASSFSAGGGQPQHF.

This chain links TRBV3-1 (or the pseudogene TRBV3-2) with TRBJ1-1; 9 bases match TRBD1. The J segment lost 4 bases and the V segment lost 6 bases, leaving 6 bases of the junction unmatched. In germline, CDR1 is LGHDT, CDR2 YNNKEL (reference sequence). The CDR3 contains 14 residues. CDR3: CASRRDRVGTEAFF. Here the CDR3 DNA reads TGTGCCAGCAGACGGGACAGGGTTGGCACTGAAGCTTTCTTT.

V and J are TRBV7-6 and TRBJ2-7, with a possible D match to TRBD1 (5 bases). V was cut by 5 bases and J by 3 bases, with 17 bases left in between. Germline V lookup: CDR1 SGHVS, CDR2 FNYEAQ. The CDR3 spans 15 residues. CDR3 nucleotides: TGTGCCAGCAGCCCGAGGTATGCAGGGAACTACGAGCAGTACTTC. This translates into CASSPRYAGNYEQYF.